Below, 19 T cell receptor beta chains from the same sample are listed, as sequenced in a study of a mutant IDH1 vaccine in newly diagnosed glioma. TCRdb's copy holds only in-frame clones and misses some; the assay was immunoSEQ multiplex PCR. Counted here are about 98,000 clones, 70% to 90% occurring once; the ten biggest clones make up 0.56%. The time point denotes: baseline, week 1 (first vaccination visit). Treatment meaning: pre-vaccination baseline after standard-of-care therapy. The sample consisted of PBMCs, taken from a glioma patient treated with radiotherapy, temozolomide or both. Every receptor here comes from a woman in her fifties or sixties with glioma.

The chain recombines TRBV5-1 with TRBJ2-2; TRBD2 aligns across 7 bases. Looked up from germline, CDR1 is SGHRS and CDR2 is YFSETQ. This CDR3 region has 16 residues. V trimming: 6 bases; J trimming: 0 bases; junction bases outside the gene matches: 8. The CDR3 DNA follows: TGCGCCAGCACCCCTGGGCGGGAGACGAACACCGGGGAGCTGTTTTTT. This sequence encodes CASTPGRETNTGELFF.

This rearrangement joins TRBV27 to TRBJ1-1; 7 bases agree with TRBD1. The trim removed 5 bases at V and 5 bases at J, leaving 5 bases unmatched. This CDR3 region has 13 residues. Germline CDR1 reads MNHEY; CDR2 reads SMNVEV (reference sequence). The CDR3 sequence: CASSPGGATEAFF. CDR3 nucleotides: TGTGCCAGCAGTCCAGGGGGAGCAACTGAAGCTTTCTTT.

This clone occurred a few times. The genes are TRBV7-3 and TRBJ2-3; D gene uncertain. Trimming pared 5 bases from V and 2 bases from J, leaving 8 bases between. Germline V gives CDR1 SGHTA, CDR2 FQGTGA. The CDR3 runs 13 residues. The CDR3, as DNA: TGTGCCAGCAGCCTTCAATCCACAGATACGCAGTATTTT. Translated, it gives CASSLQSTDTQYF.

This clone was counted once. The chain links TRBV6-1 to TRBJ2-2, with D possibly matching TRBD1 (5 bases). Germline lookup yields CDR1 MNHNS and CDR2 SASEGT. This CDR3 contains 15 residues. V gave up 5 bases and J gave up 0 bases, with 10 bases separating them. As DNA, the CDR3 is TGTGCCAGCAGTCCAGGGTTCGCGAACACCGGGGAGCTGTTTTTT. Translated: CASSPGFANTGELFF.

The chain carries TRBV5-1 and TRBJ2-5; no definite D call. The V end lost 0 bases, the J end lost 1 base, and 10 bases lay between the germline ends. Germline loops: CDR1 SGHRS, CDR2 YFSETQ. The CDR3 has 15 amino acids. The CDR3 DNA follows: TGCGCCAGCAGCTTGGTAAATTCGGCCCAAGAGACCCAGTACTTC. Its protein product is CASSLVNSAQETQYF.

The rearrangement joins TRBV7-9 to TRBJ1-2, with TRBD1 as a possible D gene (6 bases). This CDR3 contains 12 residues. Germline assignment: CDR1 SEHNR and CDR2 FQNEAQ (reference sequence). V was pared by 5 bases and J by 9 bases, with 13 bases between. The CDR3 region is CASSPPQGSYTF. CDR3 nucleotides: TGTGCCAGCAGCCCCCCCCAGGGGAGCTACACCTTC.

The gene calls are TRBV7-3 and TRBJ1-3, with 7 nucleotides matching TRBD1. Germline V lookup: CDR1 SGHTA, CDR2 FQGTGA. The CDR3 consists of 16 residues. The V and J ends lost 5 bases and 4 bases, in that order; junction bases with no gene match: 11. CDR3 loop: CASSPSVRGTGNTIYF. The CDR3, as DNA: TGTGCCAGCAGCCCCTCGGTCAGGGGGACGGGAAACACCATATATTTT.

A word on this clone: Additional DNA sequences in this sample encode the identical CDR3. The rearrangement joins TRBV29-1 to TRBJ1-2, with a weak D call TRBD1 (5 bases). The CDR3 is 11 amino acids. Germline V gene lookup returns CDR1 SQVTM and CDR2 ANQGSEA. Trimming removed 0 bases at V and 8 bases at J, with 7 bases between. The CDR3 nucleotides read TGCAGCGTTGAAGACAGGGACGGCTACACCTTC. This translates into CSVEDRDGYTF.

This clone was detected a few times. This chain uses TRBV5-1 with TRBJ1-2; D not certain. Trimming took 3 bases from V and 4 from J, leaving 16 bases between them. Germline V gene data show CDR1 as SGHRS and CDR2 as YFSETQ. CDR3 length: 15 amino acids. CDR3 sequence reads: CASSSLAGGTYGYTF. The CDR3 DNA reads TGCGCCAGCAGCTCCTTGGCAGGTGGCACCTATGGCTACACCTTC.

This clone was counted once. The chain carries TRBV30 and TRBJ2-7; D not certain. The V and J ends lost 3 bases and 2 bases respectively, with 8 bases between them. This CDR3 is 12 amino acids long. CDR1 and CDR2 (germline): GTSNPN, SVGIG (reference sequence). CDR3 coding DNA: TGTGCCTGGAGCCCCGATACCTACGAGCAGTACTTC. It yields the protein CAWSPDTYEQYF.

V usage is TRBV5-1 and J usage is TRBJ1-1; D gene unclear. V lost 2 bases and J 0 bases, leaving 8 bases between the germline ends. The CDR3 sequence is 14 residues long. Germline V gene sequence: CDR1 SGHRS, CDR2 YFSETQ. The chain's CDR3 is CASSFGIMNTEAFF. CDR3 coding DNA: TGCGCCAGCAGCTTCGGCATCATGAACACTGAAGCTTTCTTT.

V is TRBV7-8 and J is TRBJ2-5; 7 bases map to TRBD1. CDR3 length equals 15 residues. J gave up 5 bases and V 1 base, and 7 bases lay outside the gene matches. The V gene's germline CDR1 is SGHVS and CDR2 FQNEAQ. The CDR3 protein is CASSLDTGALETQYF. DNA of the CDR3: TGTGCCAGCAGCTTAGATACAGGGGCTTTGGAGACCCAGTACTTC.

The rearrangement joins TRBV2 to TRBJ1-5, with a possible D match to TRBD1 (5 bases). Germline loops: CDR1 SNHLY, CDR2 FYNNEI. CDR3 length: 15 residues. V lost 6 bases to trimming and J lost 5 bases, with 17 bases between them. The CDR3 DNA reads as TGTGCCAGCAGCTCTTCGGGACGGGCTCATCAGCCCCAGCATTTT. Translated: CASSSSGRAHQPQHF.

The V and J genes are TRBV5-1 and TRBJ2-7, with a possible D match to TRBD2 (6 bases). Trimming left V 1 base short and J 3 bases short, with 17 bases between. CDR1 SGHRS and CDR2 YFSETQ come from the germline V gene. The CDR3 contains 16 residues. CDR3 region: CASSLRSGGTFYEQYF. The CDR3 region has the DNA TGCGCCAGCAGCTTGCGGTCCGGGGGAACTTTCTACGAGCAGTACTTC.

The chain is built from TRBV5-6 and TRBJ2-3, with D perhaps TRBD1 (6 bases). The CDR3 totals 14 residues. Germline-derived CDR1 and CDR2 are SGHDT and YYEEEE. V shed 2 bases and J shed 1 base, with 8 bases lying between them. The CDR3 bases are TGTGCCAGCAGCTTAGGGACACGCACAGATACGCAGTATTTT. Translation gives CASSLGTRTDTQYF.

The chain carries TRBV30 and TRBJ2-5, with 9 nucleotides matching TRBD1. The germline V gene encodes CDR1 GTSNPN and CDR2 SVGIG (reference sequence). This CDR3 contains 13 residues. V trimming: 7 bases; J trimming: 4 bases; junction bases outside the gene matches: 7. For the CDR3, the DNA is TGTGCCTCAGGGACAGGGACCGGAGAGACCCAGTACTTC. It codes for CASGTGTGETQYF.

V gene TRBV6-5 combines with J gene TRBJ1-2, with 8 positions matching TRBD1. The CDR3 length is 12 residues. The germline V gene encodes CDR1 MNHEY and CDR2 SVGAGI. The trim removed 5 bases at V and 6 bases at J, leaving 2 bases unmatched. The CDR3 reads CASSQGANGYTF. CDR3 in DNA: TGTGCCAGCAGTCAGGGGGCAAATGGCTACACCTTC.

In nucleotides, the CDR3 is TGTGCCAGCAGTGAATGGGGAGGGACTCTCACAGATACGCAGTATTTT. Translating it yields CASSEWGGTLTDTQYF. V is TRBV2 and J is TRBJ2-3; 7 nucleotides line up with TRBD2. Germline assignment: CDR1 SNHLY and CDR2 FYNNEI. V lost 2 bases, J lost 2 bases, and 7 bases stayed unmatched. CDR3 length: 16 residues.

This clone is a singleton in its sample. The chain carries TRBV29-1 and TRBJ2-3, with D perhaps TRBD1 (6 bases). The CDR3 is made up of 14 amino acids. The V gene's germline CDR1 is SQVTM and CDR2 ANQGSEA. Trimming shortened V by 5 bases and J by 5 bases, and 17 bases separated the two germline ends. The CDR3 protein is CSVRRGVERDTQYF. The CDR3 bases are TGCAGCGTTCGCAGGGGAGTGGAAAGAGATACGCAGTATTTT.